The rows below give T cell receptor beta chains drawn from one sample of a study of T cell responses to AZD1222 COVID-19 vaccine. TCRdb's copy holds only in-frame clones and misses some; the assay was immunoSEQ multiplex PCR. The repertoire holds approximately 130,000 clones, with about 93% as singletons. The material sequenced was peripheral blood, taken on day 0 of AZD1222 vaccination. The receptors come from an adult in good health. The CDR3 runs from the conserved cysteine through the conserved F or W.

V gene | CDR3 protein
TRBV6-5 | CASSSEGYEQYF
TRBV5-4 | CASSPAPPTGKGAFF
TRBV6-6 | CASSWGQNNEQFF
TRBV5-4 | CASSLRTGGIYGYTF
TRBV6-5 | CASSYDRFYNEQFF
TRBV15 | CATSRVFPGSGNTIYF
TRBV19 | CASREQGDTEAFF
TRBV5-4 | CASSLPPQDTEAFF
TRBV6-5 | CASILGQGIDQPQHF
TRBV7-2 | CASSLQWEAKNIQYF
TRBV19 | CASSMGQRLTF
TRBV20-1 | CSASWRSGGHSYEQYF
TRBV10-2 | CASSEQGRHAGANVLTF
TRBV5-5 | CASSLLGERSYNSPLHF
TRBV10-3 | CAISEASGGAMETQYF
TRBV6-5 | CASSYSGNGVYGYTF
TRBV2 | CASRLQETQYF
TRBV2 | CASSGSGGSYEQYF
TRBV7-8 | CASRERGRVTEAFF
TRBV5-1 | CASSTAYEQYF
TRBV7-9 | CASSLSDRGPTEAFF
TRBV7-2 | CASSLLGGAPGELFF
TRBV6-6 | CASSYQGQGGVRELFF
TRBV20-1 | CSAMDTEAFF
TRBV3-1/TRBV3-2 | CASSLPLGTGRETQYF